The TCR beta chain described here comes from a study of T cell repertoires in cytomegalovirus infection. The V gene's germline CDR1 is MDHEN and CDR2 SYDVKM. CDR3 size: 14 residues. Trimming took 4 bases from V and 6 from J, leaving 15 bases between them. In this sample, this clonotype turned up a few times. Its specificity is unknown. TCRdb redid the calling of the reads with MiXCR, one entry per CDR3 protein. The sample lists hundreds of thousands of distinct CDR3 sequences, 25% to 35% occurring once. This specimen consisted of cultured PBMCs, obtained from culture after CMV antigen stimulation. The origin of this receptor is a human donor in good health (CMV status not recorded). Some clones in this sample may be carry-over from other donors' samples. The V gene is TRBV28, the J gene TRBJ1-1; D is unclear. The CDR3: CASSSRAVVAEAFF. The CDR3 nucleotides read TGTGCCAGCAGTTCTAGGGCGGTTGTCGCTGAAGCTTTCTTT. Variable domain in full (rest from reference TRBV28 and TRBJ1-1): DVKVTQSSRYLVKRTGEKVFLECVQDMDHENMFWYRQDPGLGLRLIYFSYDVKMKEKGDIPEGYSVSREKKERFSLILESASTNQTSMYLCASSSRAVVAEAFFGQGTRLTVV.